One sample yielded the 31 T cell receptor beta chains listed below, sequenced in a study of T cells of healthy individuals. TCRdb passed the 5' RACE reads through MiXCR, listing each CDR3 protein once. The repertoire holds roughly 76,000 distinct CDR3 sequences, with about 5% as singletons. The source is a female donor in good health.

This clonotype occurred a few times. The gene calls are TRBV19 and TRBJ2-1; 8 bases are shared with TRBD2. The junction had 5 bases not matched to a gene; V was cut back by 10 bases and J by 6 bases. The CDR3 has 12 residues. Germline V gene lookup returns CDR1 LNHDA and CDR2 SQIVND (reference sequence). CDR3 sequence reads: CATGRAGNEQFF. The CDR3, as DNA: TGTGCCACCGGGAGGGCCGGCAATGAGCAGTTCTTC.

This clonotype was observed a few times. V usage is TRBV3-1 and J usage is TRBJ1-1, with D tentatively TRBD1 (5 bases). Per the germline V gene, CDR1 is LGHDT and CDR2 is YNNKEL (reference sequence). V dropped 1 base and J dropped 0 bases, with 9 bases sitting between them. This CDR3 contains 15 residues. The CDR3 sequence: CASSQGLQVNTEAFF. As DNA, the CDR3 is TGTGCCAGCAGCCAAGGTTTACAGGTGAACACTGAAGCTTTCTTT.

This clonotype was found many times. The V gene is TRBV7-9, the J gene TRBJ2-7; possible D gene TRBD1, 6 bases. V lost 3 bases and J lost 7, with 13 bases in between. Germline V lookup: CDR1 SEHNR, CDR2 FQNEAQ (reference sequence). The CDR3 has 13 residues. The CDR3 reads CASSFPGVGEQYF. The CDR3 nucleotides are TGTGCCAGCAGCTTCCCAGGGGTAGGTGAGCAGTACTTC.

This clonotype occurred many times. CDR3 coding DNA: TGTGCCATCAGTGAAACAGAGTATGGCTACACCTTC. It yields the protein CAISETEYGYTF. The chain couples TRBV10-3 to TRBJ1-2, with D uncertain. The V gene's germline CDR1 is ENHRY and CDR2 SYGVKD. CDR3 length: 12 amino acids. V shed 3 bases and J shed 5 bases, with 7 bases lying between them.

This clonotype was seen many times. This sequence joins TRBV5-1 and TRBJ1-4; a possible D gene is TRBD1 (5 bases). Germline CDR1 is SGHRS and CDR2 is YFSETQ. V shed 4 bases and J shed 4 bases, with 8 bases lying between them. The CDR3 has 13 residues. Here the CDR3 reads CASSPGLNEKLFF. The CDR3 bases are TGCGCCAGCAGCCCGGGGCTTAATGAAAAACTGTTTTTT.

V is TRBV20-1 and J is TRBJ2-6, with D perhaps TRBD2 (6 bases). The V end lost 1 base, the J end lost 2 bases, and 6 bases lay between the germline ends. This CDR3 comprises 14 residues. Germline CDR1 is DFQATT and CDR2 is SNEGSKA (reference sequence). CDR3 nucleotide sequence: TGCAGTGCTAGAGGGGGGGCTGGGGCCAACGTCCTGACTTTC. Encoded protein: CSARGGAGANVLTF.

This clonotype was found many times. This chain links TRBV11-2 with TRBJ2-3; a possible D gene is TRBD1 (6 bases). V was cut by 5 bases and J by 5 bases, with 26 bases left in between. Germline V gene lookup returns CDR1 SGHAT and CDR2 FQNNGV. The CDR3 contains 18 residues. CDR3 residues: CASSTLRGTSTGKDTQYF. For the CDR3, the DNA is TGTGCCAGCAGCACGTTAAGGGGCACTTCTACAGGGAAAGATACGCAGTATTTT.

This clonotype was seen a few times. This chain links TRBV12-5 with TRBJ1-5; the D gene is possibly TRBD1 (6 bases). CDR3 length equals 14 residues. Germline CDR1 is LGHNT and CDR2 is FRNRAP. With 7 bases removed from V and 4 bases from J, the gap between germline ends came to 14 bases. CDR3 amino acids: CASDQGSRNQPQHF. The CDR3 DNA reads TGTGCTAGTGACCAGGGGAGCCGGAATCAGCCCCAGCATTTT.

Turning to this clonotype: With a much larger clone just one base away, this may be a read error. The rearrangement joins TRBV7-9 to TRBJ1-2; D gene uncertain. V was shortened by 5 bases and J by 5 bases, with 21 bases between the two germline ends. The CDR3 extends over 16 amino acids. Germline CDR1 is SEHNR and CDR2 is FQNEAQ (reference sequence). CDR3 region: CASSPPREFTLYGYTF. The CDR3 coding sequence is TGTGCCAGCAGCCCCCCCAGAGAATTCACCCTATATGGCTACACCTTC.

Note on this clonotype: An end of the junction does not agree with germline; a read error may underlie this. The CDR3 sequence: CASSILLAGSVSFNEQFF. In nucleotides, the CDR3 is TGTGCCAGTAGTATATTGCTAGCGGGAAGTGTGTCCTTCAATGAGCAGTTCTTC. This chain uses TRBV19 with TRBJ2-1; 9 bases fit TRBD2. Germline assignment: CDR1 LNHDA and CDR2 SQIVND (reference sequence). The CDR3 sequence is 18 residues long.

V gene TRBV6-5 combines with J gene TRBJ1-5; the match to TRBD1 covers 8 bases. CDR3 length equals 14 residues. Germline V gene lookup returns CDR1 MNHEY and CDR2 SVGAGI. CDR3 nucleotides: TGTGCTAGCCGTACCAGACAGGGGTACCAGCCCCAGCATTTT. This encodes CASRTRQGYQPQHF.

This clonotype was counted many times. This sequence joins TRBV6-5 and TRBJ1-4; TRBD1 matches at 10 bases. Germline trimming cut 2 bases from V and 7 bases from J; bases unmatched to any gene: 16. CDR3 length: 19 residues. CDR1 is MNHEY and CDR2 is SVGAGI in the germline V gene. As DNA, the CDR3 is TGTGCCAGCAGTTACGGCCGACCCGAGGAGACAGGGGGCGGTGAAAAACTGTTTTTT. Translation: CASSYGRPEETGGGEKLFF.

This clonotype was recorded at least ten times. The CDR3 here is CASSSPPGGGLRGNTIYF. In DNA, the CDR3 is TGTGCCAGCAGTTCACCCCCGGGAGGGGGCCTAAGAGGAAACACCATATATTTT. V is TRBV28 and J is TRBJ1-3; TRBD1 matches at 7 bases. Germline CDR1 MDHEN, CDR2 SYDVKM. Trimming took 4 bases from V and 4 from J; bases not matched to a gene: 16. The CDR3 length is 18 residues.

The sample holds many counts of this clonotype. This chain links TRBV20-1 with TRBJ2-7; TRBD2 matches at 7 bases. The CDR3 has 16 residues. The germline V gene encodes CDR1 DFQATT and CDR2 SNEGSKA (reference sequence). V lost 5 bases, J lost 3 bases, and 16 bases stayed unmatched. The CDR3 is CSAPPPSGAILYEQYF. The CDR3 DNA reads as TGCAGTGCTCCTCCCCCTAGCGGAGCCATACTCTACGAGCAGTACTTC.

This clonotype was seen a handful of times. V gene TRBV6-2 or TRBV6-3 combines with J gene TRBJ2-1; D call uncertain. The germline V gene has CDR1 MNHEY and CDR2 SVGEGT. The CDR3 sequence is 13 residues long. V lost 8 bases, J lost 0 bases, and 8 bases lay in between. Written as DNA, the CDR3 is TGTGCCAGCTCTTGGAGCTCCTACAATGAGCAGTTCTTC. This sequence encodes CASSWSSYNEQFF.

A few counts support this clonotype. The rearrangement joins TRBV7-9 to TRBJ2-7; 8 positions agree with TRBD1. This CDR3 contains 17 residues. The V and J ends lost 0 bases and 3 bases, in that order; junction bases with no gene match: 10. Per the germline V gene, CDR1 is SEHNR and CDR2 is FQNEAQ (reference sequence). Here the CDR3 reads CASSLAPDRGSFYEQYF. DNA for the CDR3: TGTGCCAGCAGCTTAGCCCCCGACAGGGGTTCTTTCTACGAGCAGTACTTC.

This clonotype came up a few times. The rearrangement uses TRBV28 and TRBJ1-2; tentative D call: TRBD1 (6 bases). Germline V gives CDR1 MDHEN, CDR2 SYDVKM. The V end was cut by 9 bases, the J end by 6 bases, with 14 bases between. The CDR3 totals 12 residues. The CDR3 reads CASATGPNGYTF. The CDR3 region has the DNA TGTGCCAGTGCGACAGGCCCGAATGGCTACACCTTC.

This clonotype was detected many times. The V gene is TRBV14, the J gene TRBJ1-1; 7 bases map to TRBD1. CDR3 length: 14 residues. V shed 6 bases and J 7 bases; nucleotides not matched to a gene: 11. Germline CDR1 SGHDN, CDR2 FVKESK. Written as DNA, the CDR3 is TGTGCCAGCAGACCCCGGGACAGCTACTATGAAGCTTTCTTT. It is translated as CASRPRDSYYEAFF.

This clonotype was seen a handful of times. This chain joins TRBV20-1 and TRBJ1-3, with D hard to call. The CDR3 runs 20 residues. V lost 0 bases and J lost 1, with 25 bases in between. Germline V gives CDR1 DFQATT, CDR2 SNEGSKA (reference sequence). The CDR3 coding sequence is TGCAGTGCTAGAGATTTGGACTCACCTGCCCCCCCTGTTTCTGGAAACACCATATATTTT. It translates to CSARDLDSPAPPVSGNTIYF.

On this clonotype: Its ends do not fully match the called genes, so a read error is possible. V and J are TRBV7-7 and TRBJ2-3; D ambiguous. In germline, CDR1 is SSHAT, CDR2 FNYEAQ (reference sequence). The CDR3 is 15 amino acids. The CDR3 region is CASSSTPDDADTQYF. CDR3 DNA sequence: TGTGCTAGCAGCTCTACACCTGACGACGCAGATACGCAGTATTTT.

The table lists this clonotype with many counts. This chain joins TRBV28 and TRBJ2-1, with TRBD2 matching over 7 bases. V dropped 3 bases and J dropped 5; count of bases not matched to a gene: 7. This CDR3 has 15 amino acids. From germline, CDR1 is MDHEN and CDR2 SYDVKM. The CDR3 is CASSFDPSGDNEQFF. The DNA of the CDR3 is TGTGCCAGCAGTTTCGATCCGAGCGGGGACAATGAGCAGTTCTTC.

This clonotype was detected once. The V gene is TRBV7-9, the J gene TRBJ2-3, with unresolved D. The germline V and J ends were trimmed by 3 bases and 1 base, with 17 bases remaining between them. Germline CDR1 SEHNR, CDR2 FQNEAQ (reference sequence). The CDR3 has 17 amino acids. CDR3 nucleotide sequence: TGTGCCAGCAGCTTCACTCCCTACTTAAAGGGCACAGATACGCAGTATTTT. It yields the protein CASSFTPYLKGTDTQYF.

This clonotype was counted many times. The chain couples TRBV7-9 to TRBJ2-5; D not certain. Germline V CDR1 and CDR2: SEHNR, FQNEAQ (reference sequence). V was cut by 5 bases and J by 1 base, with 11 bases left in between. The CDR3 totals 14 residues. In DNA, the CDR3 is TGTGCCAGCAGCCTAAACACGGCCCAAGAGACCCAGTACTTC. Encoded protein: CASSLNTAQETQYF.

At least ten counts were recorded for this clonotype. V is TRBV6-5 and J is TRBJ2-1, with D tentatively TRBD2 (5 bases). Germline values: CDR1 MNHEY, CDR2 SVGAGI. The V end was cut by 7 bases, the J end by 8 bases, with 21 bases between. The CDR3 is 15 residues long. CDR3 sequence: CASTLSFGGIHEQFF. Here the CDR3 DNA reads TGTGCCAGCACCCTAAGCTTCGGAGGAATCCATGAGCAGTTCTTC.

This clonotype showed up just a few times. J is TRBJ2-6 and V is TRBV15; D gene ambiguous. The CDR3 is 16 amino acids. CDR1 and CDR2 (germline): LNHNV, YYDKDF (reference sequence). The V end lost 1 base, the J end lost 0 bases, and 7 bases lay between the germline ends. The CDR3 loop reads CATSRVGVSGANVLTF. The CDR3 DNA reads TGTGCCACCAGCAGAGTTGGAGTCTCTGGGGCCAACGTCCTGACTTTC.

This clonotype was counted at least ten times. V is TRBV28 and J is TRBJ2-7, with D unresolved. Trimming removed 5 bases at V and 5 bases at J, with 16 bases between. CDR1 and CDR2 (germline): MDHEN, SYDVKM. The CDR3 spans 14 residues. The CDR3 reads CASSRLLGADEQYF. For the CDR3, the DNA is TGTGCCAGCAGTCGGTTGTTGGGCGCGGACGAGCAGTACTTC.

This clonotype was observed at least ten times. The genes are TRBV30 and TRBJ1-1, with D perhaps TRBD1 (5 bases). Deletions cut 8 bases from V and 0 bases from J, with 16 bases between. CDR1 and CDR2 from the germline V gene are GTSNPN and SVGIG (reference sequence). CDR3 length: 14 residues. The chain's CDR3 is CAGYQGLLNTEAFF. For the CDR3, the DNA is TGTGCCGGGTACCAGGGCCTCTTGAACACTGAAGCTTTCTTT.

This clonotype was counted a few times. The chain combines TRBV24-1 with TRBJ2-1, with D possibly TRBD2 on 5 matching bases. The CDR3 sequence is 15 residues long. CDR1 is KGHDR, CDR2 SFDVKD, per germline. Trimming removed 9 bases at V and 5 bases at J, with 19 bases between. The CDR3 DNA sequence: TGTGCCACCGCCCCGAGGGTGGCGACTAACAATGAGCAGTTCTTC. Translation gives CATAPRVATNNEQFF.

This sequence joins TRBV7-2 and TRBJ2-2; D is possibly TRBD2 (6 bases). This CDR3 is 17 amino acids long. Trimming took 5 bases from V and 5 from J, leaving 21 bases between them. Germline assignment: CDR1 SGHTA and CDR2 FQGNSA. The CDR3 loop reads CASSPPNHRRGTGELFF. As DNA, the CDR3 is TGTGCCAGCAGCCCCCCCAACCACCGCCGGGGGACCGGGGAGCTGTTTTTT.

This clonotype showed up many times. The chain has TRBV29-1 and TRBJ1-1; no firm D call. The CDR3 is 13 residues long. The V and J ends lost 4 bases and 1 base respectively, with 10 bases between them. Germline values: CDR1 SQVTM, CDR2 ANQGSEA. This CDR3 reads CSVGGLSNTEAFF. The CDR3 DNA reads as TGCAGCGTTGGAGGACTCTCGAACACTGAAGCTTTCTTT.

This clonotype was counted between two and nine times. J is TRBJ2-5 and V is TRBV4-3, with unresolved D. Trimming pared 1 base from V and 5 bases from J, leaving 14 bases between. CDR3 length: 15 amino acids. Germline assignment: CDR1 LGHNA and CDR2 YSLEER. The CDR3 DNA is TGCGCCAGCAGCCAAGCCCTCGGTCCGGCCGAGACCCAGTACTTC. It translates to CASSQALGPAETQYF.